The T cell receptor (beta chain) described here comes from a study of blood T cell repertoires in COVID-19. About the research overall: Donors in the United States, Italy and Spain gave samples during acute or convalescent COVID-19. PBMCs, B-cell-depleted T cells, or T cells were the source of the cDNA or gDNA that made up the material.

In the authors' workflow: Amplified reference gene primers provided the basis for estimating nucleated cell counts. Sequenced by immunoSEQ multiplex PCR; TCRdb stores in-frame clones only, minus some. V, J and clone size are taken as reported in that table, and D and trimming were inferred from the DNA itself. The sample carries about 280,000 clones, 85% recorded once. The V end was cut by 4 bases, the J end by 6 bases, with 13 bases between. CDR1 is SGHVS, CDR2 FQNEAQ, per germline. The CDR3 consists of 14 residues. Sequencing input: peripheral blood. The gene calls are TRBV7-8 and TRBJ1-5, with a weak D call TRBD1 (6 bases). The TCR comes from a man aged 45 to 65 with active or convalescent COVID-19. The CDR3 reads CASSSSRGFQPQHF. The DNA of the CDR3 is TGTGCCAGCAGCTCCTCCAGGGGCTTTCAGCCCCAGCATTTT.